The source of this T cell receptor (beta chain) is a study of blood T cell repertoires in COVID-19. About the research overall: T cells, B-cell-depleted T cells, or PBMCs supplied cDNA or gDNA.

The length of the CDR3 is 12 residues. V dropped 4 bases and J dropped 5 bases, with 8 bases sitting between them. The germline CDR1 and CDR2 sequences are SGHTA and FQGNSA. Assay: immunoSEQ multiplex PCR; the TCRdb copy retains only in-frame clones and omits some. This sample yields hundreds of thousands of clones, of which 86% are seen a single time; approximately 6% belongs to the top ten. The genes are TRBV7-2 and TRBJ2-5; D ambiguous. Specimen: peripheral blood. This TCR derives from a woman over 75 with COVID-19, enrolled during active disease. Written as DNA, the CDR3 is TGTGCCAGCAGCTCAAACTTGGAGACCCAGTACTTC. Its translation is CASSSNLETQYF.